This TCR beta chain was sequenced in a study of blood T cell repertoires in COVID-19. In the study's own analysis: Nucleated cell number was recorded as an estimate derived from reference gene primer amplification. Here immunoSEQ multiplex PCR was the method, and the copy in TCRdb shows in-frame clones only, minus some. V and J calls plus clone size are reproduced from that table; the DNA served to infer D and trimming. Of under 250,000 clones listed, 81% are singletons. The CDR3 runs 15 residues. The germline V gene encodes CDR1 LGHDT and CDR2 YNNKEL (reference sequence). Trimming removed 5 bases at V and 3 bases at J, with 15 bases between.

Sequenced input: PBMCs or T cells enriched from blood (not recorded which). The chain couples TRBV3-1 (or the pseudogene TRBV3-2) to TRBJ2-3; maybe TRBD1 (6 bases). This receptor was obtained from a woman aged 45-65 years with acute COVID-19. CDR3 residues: CASSSGQNPTDTQYF. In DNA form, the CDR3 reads TGTGCCAGCAGCTCCGGACAGAACCCAACAGATACGCAGTATTTT.